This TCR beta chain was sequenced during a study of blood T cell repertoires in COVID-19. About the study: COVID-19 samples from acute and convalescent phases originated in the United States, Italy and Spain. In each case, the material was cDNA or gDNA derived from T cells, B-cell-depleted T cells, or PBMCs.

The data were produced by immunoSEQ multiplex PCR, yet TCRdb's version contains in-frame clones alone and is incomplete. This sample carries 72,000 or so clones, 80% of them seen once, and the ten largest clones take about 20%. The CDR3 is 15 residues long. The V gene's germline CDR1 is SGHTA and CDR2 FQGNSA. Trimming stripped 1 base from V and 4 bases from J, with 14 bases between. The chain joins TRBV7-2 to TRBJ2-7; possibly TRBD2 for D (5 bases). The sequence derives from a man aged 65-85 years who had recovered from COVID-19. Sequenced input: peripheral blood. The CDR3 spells CASSLVLRGGYEQYF. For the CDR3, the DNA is TGTGCCAGCAGCTTAGTGTTACGGGGTGGGTACGAGCAGTACTTC.